This T cell receptor beta chain is from a study of cytomegalovirus exposure and HLA in healthy donors. Points from the study as a whole: A later analysis reportedly found fewer N-insertions in an Asian-associated ancestry cluster than the approximately 670-donor mean. Trimming of TCR beta V- and J-genes showed a link, identified in a later analysis, to a missense DCLRE1C variant. Prediction of most subjects' HLA-A and HLA-B alleles by TCR beta sequences was reportedly accurate.

CDR1 SGHNT and CDR2 YYREEE come from the germline V gene (reference sequence). This CDR3 region has 14 residues. V dropped 0 bases and J dropped 0 bases, with 6 bases sitting between them. The PCR used 60 Vbeta and 13 Jbeta primers. The data were produced by immunoSEQ multiplex PCR, yet TCRdb's version contains in-frame clones alone and is incomplete. The table shows some 140,000 clones, with around 80% occurring only once. A remark on this clone: Antigen: not known.

Sequencing was performed on PBMCs. This TCR derives from a young woman in good health and CMV-seronegative. The chain recombines TRBV5-4 with TRBJ2-5; D might be TRBD2 (5 bases). The CDR3 region is CASSLGGDQETQYF. In nucleotides, the CDR3 is TGTGCCAGCAGCTTGGGGGGAGACCAAGAGACCCAGTACTTC.